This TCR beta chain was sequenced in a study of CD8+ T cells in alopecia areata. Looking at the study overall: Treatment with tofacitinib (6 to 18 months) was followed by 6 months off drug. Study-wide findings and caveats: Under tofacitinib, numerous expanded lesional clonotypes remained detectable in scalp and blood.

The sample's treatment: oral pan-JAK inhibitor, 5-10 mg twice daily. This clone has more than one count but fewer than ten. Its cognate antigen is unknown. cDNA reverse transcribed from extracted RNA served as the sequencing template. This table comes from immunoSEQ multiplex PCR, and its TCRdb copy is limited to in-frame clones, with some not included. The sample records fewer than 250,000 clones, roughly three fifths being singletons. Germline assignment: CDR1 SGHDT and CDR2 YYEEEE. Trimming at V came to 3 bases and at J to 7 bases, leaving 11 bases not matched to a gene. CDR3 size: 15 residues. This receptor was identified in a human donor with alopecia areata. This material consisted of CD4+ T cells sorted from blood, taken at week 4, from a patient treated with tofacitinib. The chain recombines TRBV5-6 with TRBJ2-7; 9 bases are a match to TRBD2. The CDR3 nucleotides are TGTGCCAGCAGCTGGCAGAGCGGGAGGAACCGGGAGCAGTACTTC. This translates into CASSWQSGRNREQYF. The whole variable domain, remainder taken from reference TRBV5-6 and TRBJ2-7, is DAGVTQSPTHLIKTRGQQVTLRCSPKSGHDTVSWYQQALGQGPQFIFQYYEEEERQRGNFPDRFSGHQFPNYSSELNVNALLLGDSALYLCASSWQSGRNREQYFGPGTRLTVT.